Listed below are T cell receptor beta chains from one sample, sequenced in a study of cytomegalovirus exposure and HLA in healthy donors. Clones were read by immunoSEQ multiplex PCR, and TCRdb kept only the in-frame ones, dropping some. The sample holds around 140,000 clones, 75% to 80% seen once. The sequenced sample was PBMCs. These receptors were taken from a woman aged 55-70 years in good health and CMV-seronegative. CDR3s include the opening cysteine and the closing phenylalanine or tryptophan. D genes are given only for firm matches. Rows give clone size only sometimes, using once, few, many, or a class for an expanded clone.

CDR3aa: CASSRRQGSLSTDTQYF; CDR3nt: TGTGCCAGCAGCCGTCGACAGGGGTCCCTAAGCACAGATACGCAGTATTTT; j_gene: TRBJ2-3; v_gene: TRBV9; d_gene: TRBD1; abundance: -
CDR3aa: CASRTTGNNSPLHF; CDR3nt: TGTGCCAGCAGGACGACAGGGAATAATTCACCCCTCCACTTT; j_gene: TRBJ1-6; v_gene: TRBV11-2; d_gene: TRBD1; abundance: -
CDR3aa: CASSHPSPAGGPPYEQYF; CDR3nt: TGTGCCAGCAGCCACCCGAGTCCAGCGGGAGGGCCCCCCTACGAGCAGTACTTC; j_gene: TRBJ2-7; v_gene: TRBV14; d_gene: TRBD2; abundance: -
CDR3aa: CASSPLAGVPYEQFF; CDR3nt: TGTGCCAGCAGCCCACTAGCGGGAGTTCCCTATGAGCAGTTCTTC; j_gene: TRBJ2-1; v_gene: TRBV7-9; d_gene: TRBD2; abundance: -
CDR3aa: CASSRRPWDSYEQYF; CDR3nt: TGCGCCAGCAGTCGACGACCATGGGACAGCTACGAGCAGTACTTC; j_gene: TRBJ2-7; v_gene: TRBV23-1; d_gene: TRBD1; abundance: -
CDR3aa: CASSRGTASGNTIYF; CDR3nt: TGTGCCAGTAGTAGAGGGACAGCTTCTGGAAACACCATATATTTT; j_gene: TRBJ1-3; v_gene: TRBV19; d_gene: TRBD1; abundance: few
CDR3aa: CTRGDRGGATNEKLFF; CDR3nt: TGCACCAGGGGGGACAGGGGTGGGGCAACTAATGAAAAACTGTTTTTT; j_gene: TRBJ1-4; v_gene: TRBV1; d_gene: -; abundance: -
CDR3aa: CASSFERTNTGELFF; CDR3nt: TGCGCCAGCAGCTTCGAGCGAACTAACACCGGGGAGCTGTTTTTT; j_gene: TRBJ2-2; v_gene: TRBV5-1; d_gene: -; abundance: -
CDR3aa: CAAKVSHSYNEQFF; CDR3nt: TGTGCCGCAAAAGTCAGTCATTCCTACAATGAGCAGTTCTTC; j_gene: TRBJ2-1; v_gene: TRBV27; d_gene: -; abundance: -
CDR3aa: CAWRGLAVTDTQYF; CDR3nt: TGTGCCTGGAGGGGACTAGCGGTGACAGATACGCAGTATTTT; j_gene: TRBJ2-3; v_gene: TRBV30; d_gene: TRBD2; abundance: -
CDR3aa: CASSFPGETQYF; CDR3nt: TGCGCCAGCAGCTTCCCCGGGGAGACCCAGTACTTC; j_gene: TRBJ2-5; v_gene: TRBV5-1; d_gene: -; abundance: once
CDR3aa: CASSPRPGNEAFF; CDR3nt: TGTGCCAGCAGTCCACGGCCGGGTAATGAAGCTTTCTTT; j_gene: TRBJ1-1; v_gene: TRBV27; d_gene: -; abundance: -
CDR3aa: CASSFSGVPQETQYF; CDR3nt: TGTGCCAGCAGCTTTAGCGGGGTCCCCCAAGAGACCCAGTACTTC; j_gene: TRBJ2-5; v_gene: TRBV7-3; d_gene: TRBD2; abundance: -
CDR3aa: CASSTRGGTEAFF; CDR3nt: TGTGCCAGCAGCACTCGGGGGGGCACTGAAGCTTTCTTT; j_gene: TRBJ1-1; v_gene: TRBV6-5; d_gene: -; abundance: once
CDR3aa: CASSKQGVNTQYF; CDR3nt: TGCGCCAGCAGTAAACAGGGCGTAAATACGCAGTATTTT; j_gene: TRBJ2-3; v_gene: TRBV5-1; d_gene: -; abundance: -
CDR3aa: CASSLVDQGSEQYF; CDR3nt: TGTGCCAGCAGCTTAGTGGATCAGGGGTCCGAGCAGTACTTC; j_gene: TRBJ2-7; v_gene: TRBV7-6; d_gene: -; abundance: -
CDR3aa: CASSEQGRPQHF; CDR3nt: TGTGCCAGCAGTGAACAGGGAAGGCCCCAGCATTTT; j_gene: TRBJ1-5; v_gene: TRBV28; d_gene: -; abundance: once
CDR3aa: CASSRTGPGGETQYF; CDR3nt: TGTGCCAGCAGCCGGACGGGACCGGGGGGAGAGACCCAGTACTTC; j_gene: TRBJ2-5; v_gene: TRBV2; d_gene: TRBD2; abundance: -
CDR3aa: CASSPQRTYEQYF; CDR3nt: TGTGCCAGCTCACCACAGAGGACCTACGAGCAGTACTTC; j_gene: TRBJ2-7; v_gene: TRBV18; d_gene: -; abundance: -
CDR3aa: CASNANPGHPNTEAFF; CDR3nt: TGTGCCAGCAACGCGAACCCGGGACACCCGAACACTGAAGCTTTCTTT; j_gene: TRBJ1-1; v_gene: TRBV9; d_gene: -; abundance: -
CDR3aa: CASSLATGASYNEQFF; CDR3nt: TGTGCCAGCAGCTTAGCAACAGGGGCTTCCTACAATGAGCAGTTCTTC; j_gene: TRBJ2-1; v_gene: TRBV7-8; d_gene: TRBD1; abundance: few
CDR3aa: CASSWNRGQGGYTF; CDR3nt: TGTGCCAGCAGCTGGAACAGGGGGCAGGGTGGCTACACCTTC; j_gene: TRBJ1-2; v_gene: TRBV5-5; d_gene: TRBD1; abundance: -
CDR3aa: CASSSRQSQGEQYF; CDR3nt: TGTGCCAGCAGTTCTAGACAGTCCCAAGGGGAGCAGTACTTC; j_gene: TRBJ2-7; v_gene: TRBV6-6; d_gene: -; abundance: few
CDR3aa: CASSSFWTSGRIYEQYF; CDR3nt: TGTGCCAGCAGCTCTTTTTGGACTAGCGGAAGGATCTACGAGCAGTACTTC; j_gene: TRBJ2-7; v_gene: TRBV28; d_gene: TRBD2; abundance: -
CDR3aa: CAISDPGEKGFNYGYTF; CDR3nt: TGTGCCATCAGTGACCCGGGGGAGAAGGGATTCAACTATGGCTACACCTTC; j_gene: TRBJ1-2; v_gene: TRBV10-3; d_gene: -; abundance: -
CDR3aa: CASSPGGGVETQYF; CDR3nt: TGTGCCAGCTCACCAGGTGGGGGCGTAGAGACCCAGTACTTC; j_gene: TRBJ2-5; v_gene: TRBV18; d_gene: -; abundance: -
CDR3aa: CASSLSFSGNSPLHF; CDR3nt: TGCGCCAGCAGCTTGTCGTTCTCCGGTAATTCACCCCTCCACTTT; j_gene: TRBJ1-6; v_gene: TRBV5-1; d_gene: -; abundance: -